This TCR beta chain was captured by sequencing in a study of T cell responses to AZD1222 COVID-19 vaccine. Study background: Pooled samples include second doses given at about 4 or 12 weeks.

Whole-study results and caveats: Repertoire sampling happened only post peak T cell response.

The assay was immunoSEQ multiplex PCR, and TCRdb's table has in-frame clones only and misses some. The table has 95,000 to 150,000 clones, about 87% seen once. The CDR3 spans 11 residues. V was clipped by 3 bases and J by 11 bases, with 5 bases between them. This clone was found once. Antigen: not known. The chain employs TRBV12-3 or TRBV12-4 and TRBJ1-6; no reliable D call. Sample: peripheral blood, taken on day 0 of AZD1222 vaccination. This receptor was identified in an adult in good health. CDR3 DNA: TGTGCCAGCAGTTTCTCGACACCCCTCCACTTT. Residues: CASSFSTPLHF.